This T cell receptor (beta chain) was sequenced during a study of T cell repertoires in cytomegalovirus infection (dated by TCRdb to between 2017 and 2020). With regard to the full study: Peptide stimulations targeted recently identified HLA-C-restricted CMV epitopes, whose presentation resists viral immunomodulation, together with well-studied HLA-B-restricted epitopes. Because public TCR beta signatures pointed to carriage of CMV infection together with the matching HLA type, the HLA type of each donor mattered for the analysis. Here is what the overall study found, with its caveats: In both this cohort and an independent roughly 400-donor cohort, the cumulative frequency of public TCR beta family members distinguished carriers of CMV infection plus the relevant HLA type. In the ex vivo response, HLA-C-restricted CMV-specific TCR beta clonotypes were dominant, and in two of eight donors the single most frequent clonotype came from this HLA-C-restricted group.

As concerns this clonotype: It has no known antigen specificity. No much larger clone is present one base from it, and per-base qualities are unavailable.

The treatment or condition label on this specimen signifies: in vitro stimulation with specific CMV peptide epitopes to enrich CMV-specific T cells. The instrument was an Illumina HiSeq 1500. The raw public reads went through TCRdb reprocessing: fastp at Q25, MiXCR clone calling, in-frame beta chains kept. Entries are consolidated by CDR3 protein sequence, retaining the most common genes and DNA. The table for this sample lists hundreds of thousands of distinct CDR3 sequences; 33% of them were counted only once. The biggest ten clones account for roughly 17% of the sample. This material consisted of cultured PBMCs, taken from culture after CMV antigen stimulation. This receptor was taken from a human donor in good health (CMV status not recorded). Some clones in this sample may be carry-over from other donors' samples.

CDR3 sequence: CASSLGQGIPAEAFF. The DNA sequence is as follows: TGTGCCAGCAGTTTGGGACAGGGGATTCCCGCCGAAGCTTTCTTT. The rearranged chain carries TRBV6-5 and TRBJ1-1, with 10 bases matching TRBD1. From the cysteine through the phenylalanine, the CDR3 covers 15 amino acids. The only DNA kept is the CDR3, 45 bases in frame from the first base. The germline V gene provides CDR1 MNHEY and CDR2 SVGAGI. For this chain, trimming is 4 bases at the V end and 8 bases at the J end, and the number of junction bases without a gene match is 10.